The clone carrying this T cell receptor (beta chain) appeared a few times. The germline V and J ends were trimmed by 3 bases and 2 bases, with 5 bases remaining between them. The CDR3 is 12 residues long. Germline V lookup: CDR1 SGHDN, CDR2 FVKESK. Universal primer sites and UMIs were introduced during 5'RACE template-switching synthesis of TCR cDNA. One entry per CDR3 protein, called by TCRdb with MiXCR from the 5' RACE reads. The repertoire holds roughly 340,000 distinct CDR3 sequences, with 3% to 4.5% as singletons. The data are from a study of T cells after yellow fever vaccination. This sequence was found in a man aged 18 to 30 who received the YFV17D yellow fever vaccine. Specimen: PBMCs, collected 5 days after the yellow fever booster vaccination. The rearrangement uses TRBV14 and TRBJ2-7; tentative D call: TRBD2 (5 bases). In nucleotides, the CDR3 is TGTGCCAGCAGCCACGGGACCTACGAGCAGTACTTC. Its protein is CASSHGTYEQYF.